The rows below give T cell receptor beta chains drawn from one sample of a study of Graves' ophthalmopathy and Graves' hyperthyroidism. In TCRdb, the multiplex PCR reads were re-called with MiXCR into one record per CDR3 protein. The repertoire consists of 500,000 to 700,000 distinct CDR3 sequences, with 39% occurring once and the leading ten covering 3.5% to 4.5%. The sequenced sample consisted of peripheral blood or thyroid tissue (not recorded which). The source is an adult man with Graves' hyperthyroidism. The CDR3 runs from the conserved cysteine through the conserved F or W. A D gene is named only where the DNA matches it firmly. A clone size is listed for some rows: how often the clone was seen (once, few, many), or a class if it is expanded.

D	V	J	size	CDR3	DNA
TRBD1	TRBV2	TRBJ1-2	few	CASRQGVQGYTF	TGTGCCAGCAGGCAGGGGGTACAGGGCTACACCTTC
NA	TRBV19	TRBJ2-3	once	CASSSTDKTDTQYF	TGTGCCAGTAGTTCAACGGATAAGACAGATACGCAGTATTTT
TRBD1	TRBV28	TRBJ2-7	few	CASSLTGGVRHEQYF	TGTGCCAGCAGTTTAACAGGGGGTGTGCGGCACGAGCAGTACTTC
TRBD1	TRBV29-1	TRBJ1-2	NA	CSQDSATGNYGYTF	TGCAGCCAAGACTCCGCGACAGGGAACTATGGCTACACCTTC
TRBD2	TRBV28	TRBJ2-7	NA	CASSQMSGGTYEQYF	TGTGCCAGCAGTCAAATGAGCGGGGGTACCTACGAGCAGTACTTC
NA	TRBV7-3	TRBJ2-5	NA	CASSSRTMEETQYF	TGTGCCAGCAGCTCTCGGACTATGGAAGAGACCCAGTACTTC
NA	TRBV9	TRBJ1-2	NA	CASSVNERYGYTF	TGTGCCAGCAGCGTAAACGAGCGCTACGGCTACACCTTC
NA	TRBV7-2	TRBJ2-5	once	CASGPPSKKTQYF	TGTGCCAGCGGCCCCCCCTCGAAAAAGACCCAGTACTTC
TRBD1	TRBV7-2	TRBJ2-6	many	CASSPPGTGGAGANVLTF	TGTGCCAGCAGCCCCCCCGGGACAGGGGGCGCTGGGGCCAACGTCCTGACTTTC
NA	TRBV7-9	TRBJ1-4	NA	CASSFPVATNEKLFF	TGTGCCAGCAGCTTCCCCGTGGCAACTAATGAAAAACTGTTTTTT
TRBD1	TRBV29-1	TRBJ2-5	many	CSSRGTAYQETQYF	TGCAGCTCGAGGGGGACAGCGTACCAAGAGACCCAGTACTTC
NA	TRBV24-1	TRBJ1-5	once	CATSDFVAGSGGAEPQHF	TGTGCCACCAGTGATTTTGTAGCGGGATCGGGGGGCGCGGAGCCCCAGCATTTT
TRBD1	TRBV20-1	TRBJ2-7	NA	CSASTGDPYEQYF	TGCAGTGCTTCGACAGGGGACCCCTACGAGCAGTACTTC
NA	TRBV2	TRBJ2-5	NA	CAVQGAGGGETQYF	TGTGCCGTTCAGGGGGCGGGAGGCGGAGAGACCCAGTACTTC
TRBD1	TRBV18	TRBJ2-7	many	CASSPWDREYEQYF	TGTGCCAGCTCACCTTGGGACAGGGAGTACGAGCAGTACTTC
TRBD1	TRBV19	TRBJ1-1	many	CASTRDRLNTEAFF	TGTGCCAGTACCCGGGACAGATTGAACACTGAAGCTTTCTTT
TRBD1	TRBV24-1	TRBJ1-6	NA	CATSGTGANSPLHF	TGTGCCACCAGTGGGACAGGGGCTAATTCACCCCTCCACTTT
NA	TRBV5-1	TRBJ2-7	few	CATGESSYEQYF	TGCGCCACCGGGGAGAGCTCCTACGAGCAGTACTTC
NA	TRBV11-2	TRBJ2-3	few	CASSWSAPTDTQYF	TGTGCCAGCAGCTGGTCCGCACCCACAGATACGCAGTATTTT
NA	TRBV28	TRBJ2-7	many	CASSSGVHEQYF	TGTGCCAGCAGTTCAGGGGTGCACGAGCAGTACTTC
NA	TRBV7-9	TRBJ2-6	NA	CASQGAVASGANVLAF	NA
TRBD2	TRBV2	TRBJ2-1	few	CASRPLAGGANEQFF	TGTGCCAGCAGACCGCTAGCGGGAGGTGCAAATGAGCAGTTCTTC
NA	TRBV29-1	TRBJ2-7	NA	CSVGRTSSYEQYF	TGCAGCGTGGGACGGACCAGCTCCTACGAGCAGTACTTC
TRBD1	TRBV11-2	TRBJ1-1	NA	CASSLASGRTGAFF	TGTGCCAGCAGCTTAGCCAGCGGGAGGACAGGAGCTTTCTTT
NA	TRBV2	TRBJ1-2	many	CASSENRITGGYTF	TGTGCCAGCAGTGAGAACAGGATTACGGGGGGCTACACCTTC
NA	TRBV5-8	TRBJ1-5	many	CASRLRGGDQPQHF	TGTGCCAGCAGACTCAGGGGAGGGGATCAGCCCCAGCATTTT
NA	TRBV15	TRBJ1-4	NA	CATSGDTGEKLLF	TGTGCCACCAGCGGAGATACAGGTGAAAAACTGCTTTTT
TRBD1	TRBV29-1	TRBJ1-2	NA	CSVEVRGTGASYGYTF	TGCAGCGTTGAAGTAAGAGGGACAGGGGCCTCCTATGGCTACACCTTC
NA	TRBV7-8	TRBJ2-5	NA	CASSNGRRATQYF	TGTGCCAGCAGCAACGGCCGACGGGCGACCCAGTACTTC
NA	TRBV12-3/TRBV12-4	TRBJ2-5	NA	CASSSIPGRRRQETQYF	TGTGCCAGCAGTTCGATTCCGGGACGCAGAAGACAAGAGACCCAGTACTTC
NA	TRBV14	TRBJ1-1	NA	CASRPLTVNTEAFF	TGTGCCAGCAGACCGTTGACAGTCAACACTGAAGCTTTCTTT
NA	TRBV10-3	TRBJ1-2	NA	CASSLRGALGYTF	TGTGCCAGCAGTTTGCGGGGGGCGCTCGGCTACACCTTC
NA	TRBV3-1	TRBJ2-2	few	CASSPRALGLANTGELFF	TGTGCCAGCAGCCCACGGGCACTCGGCCTCGCGAACACCGGGGAGCTGTTTTTT
NA	TRBV7-9	TRBJ2-2	NA	CASSLTGSGELVF	TGTGCCAGCAGCCTTACGGGTTCCGGGGAGCTGGTTTTT
NA	TRBV3-1	TRBJ1-4	NA	CASSQGTFATNEKLFF	TGTGCCAGCAGCCAAGGCACCTTTGCAACTAATGAAAAACTGTTTTTT
TRBD1	TRBV27	TRBJ1-4	NA	CASSIDHRGINEKLFF	TGTGCCAGCAGTATCGACCACAGGGGGATTAATGAAAAACTGTTTTTT
NA	TRBV20-1	TRBJ1-4	NA	CSAQGSEKLFF	TGCAGTGCCCAGGGAAGTGAAAAACTGTTTTTT
NA	TRBV9	TRBJ1-1	NA	CASSVAGTFF	TGTGCCAGCAGCGTAGCGGGGACTTTCTTT
NA	TRBV7-9	TRBJ1-6	NA	CASSFSPGPTLHF	TGTGCCAGCAGCTTTTCACCGGGGCCGACCCTCCACTTT
TRBD2	TRBV13	TRBJ2-5	NA	CASSPLGTSGGDKETQYF	TGTGCCAGCAGCCCACTGGGGACTAGCGGGGGTGATAAAGAGACCCAGTACTTC
NA	TRBV29-1	TRBJ2-7	many	CSVVPGINEQYF	TGCAGCGTTGTTCCAGGGATCAACGAGCAGTACTTC
TRBD2	TRBV7-9	TRBJ2-7	few	CASSQGTSGRARYEQYF	TGTGCCAGCAGCCAGGGGACTAGCGGGAGGGCCAGGTACGAGCAGTACTTC
NA	TRBV7-8	TRBJ2-5	NA	CASSLDLGHGETQYF	TGTGCCAGCAGCTTAGATTTGGGGCACGGAGAGACCCAGTACTTC
NA	TRBV7-2	TRBJ2-7	NA	CASSVWPGTTYEQYF	TGTGCCAGCAGCGTATGGCCCGGGACCACCTACGAGCAGTACTTC
TRBD1	TRBV29-1	TRBJ2-1	NA	CSVEGGQVDEQFF	TGCAGCGTTGAAGGGGGACAGGTCGATGAGCAGTTCTTC
NA	TRBV25-1	TRBJ1-6	NA	CASSASGVHNSPLHF	TGTGCCAGCTCAGCATCAGGGGTACATAATTCACCCCTCCACTTT
TRBD2	TRBV5-8	TRBJ2-2	NA	CASSPRPSGGPNTGELFF	TGTGCCAGCAGCCCTAGGCCTAGCGGGGGCCCGAACACCGGGGAGCTGTTTTTT
TRBD1	TRBV7-2	TRBJ1-3	many	CASSLRRQGLSGNTIYF	TGTGCCAGCAGCTTAAGAAGACAGGGACTATCTGGAAACACCATATATTTT
NA	TRBV2	TRBJ2-1	NA	CASSEAEAAIYNEQFF	TGTGCCAGCAGTGAAGCGGAGGCGGCAATCTACAATGAGCAGTTCTTC
TRBD2	TRBV27	TRBJ2-7	few	CASRGGGSFYEQYF	TGTGCCAGCAGAGGCGGGGGGTCCTTCTACGAGCAGTACTTC
NA	TRBV20-1	TRBJ1-6	many	CSARAAGNNSPLHF	TGCAGTGCTAGAGCCGCAGGGAATAATTCACCCCTCCACTTT
NA	TRBV7-9	TRBJ2-1	few	CASSATTDNEQFF	TGTGCCAGCAGCGCTACGACAGATAATGAGCAGTTCTTC
NA	TRBV5-6	TRBJ2-7	NA	CASSIQGFSYEQYF	TGTGCCAGCAGCATTCAGGGGTTCTCCTACGAGCAGTACTTC
TRBD2	TRBV7-9	TRBJ2-7	NA	CASSLDIHSGRGYNEQYF	TGTGCCAGCAGCTTAGACATCCATAGCGGGAGGGGGTACAATGAGCAGTACTTC
TRBD1	TRBV6-1	TRBJ1-2	few	CASSARLGGSGYGYTF	TGTGCCAGCAGTGCTCGCTTAGGGGGCTCTGGATATGGCTACACCTTC